Below, 11 T cell receptor beta chains from the same sample are listed, as sequenced in a study of blood T cells in healthy people across ages. A second 7 to 11 cycle PCR used barcoded and J-beta primers. Each CDR3 protein is one row after TCRdb ran MiXCR on the 5' RACE reads. The sample includes 1,500,000 or so distinct CDR3 sequences, approximately 59% of them seen just once. The sample was blood. These receptors all stem from a man aged 18-30 years in good health.

This clonotype was found a few times. The chain couples TRBV7-9 to TRBJ2-4; D remains ambiguous. The CDR3 is 16 amino acids. The V end lost 1 base, the J end lost 8 bases, and 18 bases lay between the germline ends. Germline V gene data show CDR1 as SEHNR and CDR2 as FQNEAQ (reference sequence). As DNA, the CDR3 is TGTGCCAGCAGCTTAGGCGAGCTTAGAGGTTTTGACATTCAGTACTTC. Translated, it gives CASSLGELRGFDIQYF. Variable domain in full (rest from reference TRBV7-9 and TRBJ2-4): DTGVSQNPRHKITKRGQNVTFRCDPISEHNRLYWYRQTLGQGPEFLTYFQNEAQLEKSRLLSDRFSAERPKGSFSTLEIQRTEQGDSAMYLCASSLGELRGFDIQYFGAGTRLSVL.

This chain joins TRBV4-3 and TRBJ2-7; TRBD1 is a possible D gene (7 bases). CDR3 length equals 16 residues. Germline V gene data show CDR1 as LGHNA and CDR2 as YSLEER. The germline V and J ends were trimmed by 1 base and 1 base, with 14 bases remaining between them. The CDR3 DNA follows: TGCGCCAGCAGCCAAGGGATCAGGGGGGTATCCTACGAGCAGTACTTC. Protein sequence: CASSQGIRGVSYEQYF.

This chain connects TRBV5-1 to TRBJ2-1, with TRBD1 matching 8 bases. The trim removed 4 bases at V and 6 bases at J, leaving 9 bases unmatched. Germline V gene lookup returns CDR1 SGHRS and CDR2 YFSETQ. The CDR3 extends over 15 amino acids. The CDR3 reads CASSTFYDRGNEQFF. The CDR3 nucleotides are TGCGCCAGCAGCACCTTTTATGACAGGGGCAATGAGCAGTTCTTC.

This clonotype came up many times. A much larger clonotype is one base distant, so this may be a read error. This rearrangement joins TRBV12-3 or TRBV12-4 to TRBJ2-3; D is unclear. The germline V and J ends were trimmed by 6 bases and 2 bases, with 6 bases remaining between them. The CDR3 loop spans 12 amino acids. The DNA for the CDR3 is TGTGCCAGCAGCCCTATCACAGATACGCAGTATTTT. Translation: CASSPITDTQYF.

The chain joins TRBV11-1 to TRBJ2-7; 7 bases match TRBD2. Trimming removed 0 bases from V and 7 bases from J; junction bases left unmatched: 9. The germline V gene encodes CDR1 SGHAT and CDR2 FQDESV (reference sequence). The CDR3 is made up of 15 amino acids. CDR3 bases: TGTGCCAGCAGCTTAGCTCCGGGAGGATCCAGAGAGCAGTACTTC. Its translation is CASSLAPGGSREQYF.

This clonotype was seen a few times. The rearrangement joins TRBV7-9 to TRBJ2-5, with D maybe TRBD1 (7 bases). The V end lost 7 bases, the J end lost 1 base, and 19 bases lay between the germline ends. This CDR3 spans 16 amino acids. The germline gives CDR1 SEHNR, CDR2 FQNEAQ (reference sequence). The CDR3 sequence: CASNKGASASQETQYF. DNA for the CDR3: TGTGCCAGCAACAAGGGGGCTAGCGCAAGCCAAGAGACCCAGTACTTC.

This rearrangement joins TRBV2 to TRBJ2-1; D call uncertain. This CDR3 is 14 amino acids long. V was pared by 7 bases and J by 6 bases, with 16 bases between. Germline V gene lookup returns CDR1 SNHLY and CDR2 FYNNEI. Here the CDR3 reads CASTRQILFNEQFF. The CDR3, as DNA: TGTGCCAGCACGCGGCAGATACTGTTCAATGAGCAGTTCTTC. Using reference TRBV2 and TRBJ2-1 for the parts outside the CDR3, the full variable domain is EPEVTQTPSHQVTQMGQEVILRCVPISNHLYFYWYRQILGQKVEFLVSFYNNEISEKSEIFDDQFSVERPDGSNFTLKIRSTKLEDSAMYFCASTRQILFNEQFFGPGTRLTVL.

The rearrangement links TRBV29-1 to TRBJ1-1, with D perhaps matching TRBD1 (6 bases). This CDR3 region has 13 residues. The germline gives CDR1 SQVTM, CDR2 ANQGSEA. V gave up 7 bases and J gave up 2 bases, with 14 bases separating them. CDR3 protein: CSGDRGVNTEAFF. The DNA of the CDR3 is TGCAGCGGTGATAGGGGGGTCAACACTGAAGCTTTCTTT.

The gene calls are TRBV2 and TRBJ1-5; D might be TRBD1 (6 bases). Germline V gene sequence: CDR1 SNHLY, CDR2 FYNNEI. Trimming left V 4 bases short and J 5 bases short, with 9 bases between. The CDR3 consists of 13 residues. CDR3 DNA: TGTGCCAGCAGTGCGGGGGGGCATCAGCCCCAGCATTTT. This encodes CASSAGGHQPQHF.

This chain connects TRBV2 to TRBJ2-4; possible D gene TRBD1, 5 bases. V gave up 6 bases and J gave up 6 bases, with 9 bases separating them. Looked up from germline, CDR1 is SNHLY and CDR2 is FYNNEI. The CDR3 spans 12 residues. The CDR3 protein is CASRRQLNIQYF. DNA for the CDR3: TGTGCCAGCAGGCGACAGCTAAACATTCAGTACTTC.

This clonotype appeared a few times. V is TRBV12-3 or TRBV12-4 and J is TRBJ2-7; the match to TRBD2 covers 7 bases. V shed 5 bases and J 5 bases; nucleotides not matched to a gene: 6. The CDR3 is 13 residues long. The CDR3 spells CASSLAGANEQYF. The CDR3 DNA follows: TGTGCCAGCAGTCTTGCGGGAGCAAACGAGCAGTACTTC.